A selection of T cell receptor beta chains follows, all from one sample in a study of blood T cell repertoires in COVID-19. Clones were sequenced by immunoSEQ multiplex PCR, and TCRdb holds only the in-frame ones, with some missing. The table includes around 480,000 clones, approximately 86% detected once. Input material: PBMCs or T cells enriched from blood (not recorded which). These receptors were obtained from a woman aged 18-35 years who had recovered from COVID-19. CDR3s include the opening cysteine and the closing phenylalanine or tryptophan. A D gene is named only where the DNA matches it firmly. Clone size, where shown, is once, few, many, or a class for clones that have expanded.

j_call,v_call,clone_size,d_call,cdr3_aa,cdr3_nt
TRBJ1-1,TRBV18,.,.,CASSPNSGNTEAFF,TGTGCCAGCTCACCTAATTCGGGGAACACTGAAGCTTTCTTT
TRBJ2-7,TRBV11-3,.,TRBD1,CASSLIQGSEQYF,TGTGCCAGCAGCCTCATACAGGGGAGCGAGCAGTACTTC
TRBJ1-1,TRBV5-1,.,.,CASSPFGGGETEAFF,TGCGCCAGCAGCCCCTTCGGGGGAGGGGAAACTGAAGCTTTCTTT
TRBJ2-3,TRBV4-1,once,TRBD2,CASSQELAGGHTDTQYF,TGCGCCAGCAGCCAAGAACTCGCGGGGGGGCATACAGATACGCAGTATTTT
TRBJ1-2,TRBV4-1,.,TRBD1,CASSQDGTDYGYTF,TGCGCCAGCAGCCAAGACGGGACAGACTATGGCTACACCTTC
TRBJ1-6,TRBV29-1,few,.,CSVKGGDNSPLHF,TGCAGCGTGAAAGGGGGAGATAATTCACCCCTCCACTTT
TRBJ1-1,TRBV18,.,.,CASSRGGINTEAFF,TGTGCCAGCTCACGGGGGGGGATCAACACTGAAGCTTTCTTT
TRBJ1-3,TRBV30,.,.,CAWSVRQEPGNTIYF,TGTGCCTGGAGTGTACGGCAGGAACCTGGAAACACCATATATTTT
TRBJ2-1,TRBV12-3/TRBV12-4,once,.,CASSLSTPNEQFF,TGTGCCAGCAGTTTGAGTACTCCTAATGAGCAGTTCTTC
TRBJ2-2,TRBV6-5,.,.,CASRQPEGGELFF,TGTGCCAGCAGGCAACCGGAGGGAGGGGAGCTGTTTTTT
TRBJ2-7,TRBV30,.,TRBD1,CAWTQTGGPYEQYF,TGTGCCTGGACTCAGACAGGGGGACCCTACGAGCAGTACTTC
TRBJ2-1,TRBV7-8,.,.,CASSSTDRGEQFF,TGTGCCAGCAGCTCAACGGACCGGGGTGAGCAGTTCTTC
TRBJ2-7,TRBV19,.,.,CASSISSSVPEEREQYF,TGTGCCAGTAGTATAAGTTCGTCCGTCCCCGAAGAGAGGGAGCAGTACTTC
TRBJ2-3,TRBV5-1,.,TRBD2,CASSLAGGTDTQYF,TGCGCCAGCAGCTTAGCGGGGGGGACAGATACGCAGTATTTT
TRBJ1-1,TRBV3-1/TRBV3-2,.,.,CASSQAASRRTEAFF,TGTGCCAGCAGCCAAGCCGCATCTAGGCGAACTGAAGCTTTCTTT
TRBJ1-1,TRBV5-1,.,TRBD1,CASSLTGDYTEAFF,TGCGCCAGCAGCTTAACAGGGGATTACACTGAAGCTTTCTTT
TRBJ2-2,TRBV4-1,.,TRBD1,CASTYNLQGPDTGELFF,TGCGCCAGCACCTACAACCTACAGGGGCCGGACACCGGGGAGCTGTTTTTT
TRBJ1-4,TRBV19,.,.,CASSNLQEDNEKLFF,TGTGCCAGTAGTAACCTCCAGGAGGATAATGAAAAACTGTTTTTT
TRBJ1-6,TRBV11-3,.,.,CASSLTANSPLHF,TGTGCCAGCAGCTTGACAGCCAATTCACCCCTCCACTTT
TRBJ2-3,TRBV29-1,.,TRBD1,CSVLPGQGTDTQYF,TGCAGCGTCTTACCCGGACAGGGGACAGATACGCAGTATTTT
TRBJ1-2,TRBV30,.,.,CAWALPDIGDTAF,TGTGCCTGGGCCCTCCCGGACATCGGGGACACGGCCTTC
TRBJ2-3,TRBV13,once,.,CASSSRLGWSVDTQYF,TGTGCCAGCAGCTCGCGCCTAGGATGGTCCGTGGATACGCAGTATTTT
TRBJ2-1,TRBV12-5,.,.,CASAPTGSEQFF,TGTGCTAGTGCACCCACAGGCTCCGAGCAGTTCTTC
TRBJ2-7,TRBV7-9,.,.,CASSLVGTSPSGEQYF,TGTGCCAGCAGCTTAGTGGGGACTTCTCCCTCGGGGGAGCAGTACTTC
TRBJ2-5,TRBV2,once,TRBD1,CASSARQGIVQETQYF,TGTGCCAGCAGTGCTCGACAGGGGATAGTTCAAGAGACCCAGTACTTC
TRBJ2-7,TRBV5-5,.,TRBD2,CASSQSGGAAEQYF,TGTGCCAGCAGCCAGAGCGGGGGGGCGGCCGAGCAGTACTTC
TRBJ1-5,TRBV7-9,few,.,CASSLPGANQPQHF,TGTGCCAGCAGCCTACCAGGGGCCAATCAGCCCCAGCATTTT
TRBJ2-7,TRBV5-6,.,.,CASSMGHLYEQYF,TGTGCCAGCAGCATGGGACACCTCTACGAGCAGTACTTC
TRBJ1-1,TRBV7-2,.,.,CASSPERWSRGTEAFF,TGTGCCAGCAGCCCGGAACGTTGGTCGAGGGGGACTGAAGCTTTCTTT
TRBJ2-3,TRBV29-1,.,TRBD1,CSVEDLLADRVLADTQYF,TGCAGCGTTGAAGATCTTCTAGCCGACAGGGTATTAGCAGATACGCAGTATTTT
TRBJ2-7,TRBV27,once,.,CASSSTPRGYEQYF,TGTGCCAGCAGTTCGACTCCCCGAGGCTACGAGCAGTACTTC
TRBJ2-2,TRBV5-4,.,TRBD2,CASTLTDGGVPRGTGELFF,TGTGCCAGCACCCTCACCGACGGGGGGGTCCCACGAGGGACCGGGGAGCTGTTTTTT
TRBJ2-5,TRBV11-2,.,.,CASSLDRWVEEETQYF,TGTGCCAGCAGCTTAGATCGATGGGTTGAGGAAGAGACCCAGTACTTC
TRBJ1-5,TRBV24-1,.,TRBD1,CAISQGGNQPQHF,TGTGCCATATCACAGGGGGGCAATCAGCCCCAGCATTTT
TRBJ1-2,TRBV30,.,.,CAWTLLGNYGYTF,TGTGCCTGGACACTCCTAGGCAACTATGGCTACACCTTC
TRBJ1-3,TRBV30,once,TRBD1,CAWSVTGVVLFSGNTIYF,TGTGCCTGGAGTGTTACAGGGGTCGTTCTCTTCTCTGGAAACACCATATATTTT
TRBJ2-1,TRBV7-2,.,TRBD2,CASSLVSSGGWDEQFF,TGTGCCAGCAGCTTAGTGTCTAGCGGGGGATGGGATGAGCAGTTCTTC
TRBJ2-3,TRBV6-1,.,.,CATWGGLRGTDTQYF,TGTGCCACCTGGGGAGGACTACGGGGCACAGATACGCAGTATTTT
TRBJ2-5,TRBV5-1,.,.,CASSLDSSQETQYF,TGCGCCAGCAGCTTAGACAGTTCGCAAGAGACCCAGTACTTC
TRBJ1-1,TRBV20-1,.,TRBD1,CRAPGGTEAFF,TGCAGGGCCCCAGGGGGGACTGAAGCTTTCTTT
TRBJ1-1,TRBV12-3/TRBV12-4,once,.,CASSLPSTVEAFF,TGTGCCAGCAGTCTCCCCAGCACAGTTGAAGCTTTCTTT
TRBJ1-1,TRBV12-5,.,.,CASGLVLSGALTEAFF,TGTGCTAGTGGTTTGGTACTTTCAGGGGCGTTGACTGAAGCTTTCTTT
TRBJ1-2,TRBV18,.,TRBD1,CAVRGQGDGGYTF,TGTGCCGTTCGGGGACAGGGTGACGGTGGCTACACCTTC
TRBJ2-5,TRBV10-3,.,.,CAISDSKETQYF,TGTGCCATCTCGGACAGCAAAGAGACCCAGTACTTC
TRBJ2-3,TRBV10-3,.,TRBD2,CAIRGTSGGVDTQYF,TGTGCCATCAGGGGAACTAGCGGGGGGGTGGATACGCAGTATTTT
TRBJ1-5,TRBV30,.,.,CAYTGPGGGSNQPQHF,TGTGCCTATACCGGACCGGGCGGGGGAAGCAATCAGCCCCAGCATTTT
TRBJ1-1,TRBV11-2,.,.,CASRLAGLNTEAFF,TGTGCCAGCAGGCTAGCAGGCCTGAACACTGAAGCTTTCTTT
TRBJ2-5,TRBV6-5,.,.,CATTAGGQETQYF,TGTGCCACCACCGCCGGGGGCCAAGAGACCCAGTACTTC
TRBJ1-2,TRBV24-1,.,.,CANQLPGGASYGYTF,TGTGCCAATCAGCTTCCGGGGGGCGCGAGCTATGGCTACACCTTC
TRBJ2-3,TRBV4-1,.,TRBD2,CASSPEGQRGVADTQYF,TGCGCCAGCAGCCCTGAAGGGCAGCGGGGGGTAGCAGATACGCAGTATTTT
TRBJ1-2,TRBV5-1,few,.,CASSPRNGGKDGYTF,TGCGCCAGCAGCCCACGAAACGGGGGTAAGGATGGCTACACCTTC